These T cell receptor beta chains were read from a single sample in a study of read filtering for tumor transcriptome and immune sequencing. TCRdb processed the reads anew with MiXCR; each CDR3 protein has one entry. The data hold some 40,000 distinct CDR3 sequences, with roughly an eighth observed a single time. Input material: a population of CD138-negative cells sorted from bone marrow. The receptors come from a donor aged 40 or older with multiple myeloma. CDR3s include the opening cysteine and the closing phenylalanine or tryptophan. Fields, in order: D gene, clone size, V gene, J gene, CDR3 DNA, CDR3 protein. D genes are given only for firm matches. Some rows have no size entry. The others give once, few or many, or a class for an expanded clone.

d_call: TRBD1; clone_size: many; v_call: TRBV7-2; j_call: TRBJ1-2; cdr3_nt: TGTGCCAGCAGCTTAAGGACAGGGTCTAACTATGGCTACACCTTC; cdr3_aa: CASSLRTGSNYGYTF
d_call: NA; clone_size: few; v_call: TRBV2; j_call: TRBJ2-2; cdr3_nt: TGTGCCAGCAGTGGACACCAAGCGAACACCGGGGAGCTGTTTTTT; cdr3_aa: CASSGHQANTGELFF
d_call: NA; clone_size: NA; v_call: TRBV5-6; j_call: TRBJ1-1; cdr3_nt: TGTGCCAGCAGCCGGGTGATGGCAGAAGAAGCTTTCTTT; cdr3_aa: CASSRVMAEEAFF
d_call: NA; clone_size: many; v_call: TRBV20-1; j_call: TRBJ1-5; cdr3_nt: TGCAGTGCTAGAAGGGGTAGGGCAGTAAGATATAGCAATCAGCCCCAGCATTTT; cdr3_aa: CSARRGRAVRYSNQPQHF
d_call: NA; clone_size: few; v_call: TRBV5-1; j_call: TRBJ1-1; cdr3_nt: TGCGCCAGCAGCAAAGACACTGAAGCTTTCTTT; cdr3_aa: CASSKDTEAFF
d_call: TRBD1; clone_size: many; v_call: TRBV28; j_call: TRBJ1-5; cdr3_nt: TGTGCCAGCAGTTTCCCTCCGGGACAGGGTCGTAGGCAGCCCCAGCATTTT; cdr3_aa: CASSFPPGQGRRQPQHF
d_call: NA; clone_size: NA; v_call: TRBV7-3; j_call: TRBJ1-6; cdr3_nt: TGTGCCAGCAGCTTGGTCGGACTGTCTTATAATCCACCCCTCCACTTT; cdr3_aa: CASSLVGLSYNPPLHF
d_call: NA; clone_size: few; v_call: TRBV6-1; j_call: TRBJ1-5; cdr3_nt: TGTGCCAGCAGTGAGATCAGGGATCAGCCCCAGCATTTT; cdr3_aa: CASSEIRDQPQHF
d_call: NA; clone_size: NA; v_call: TRBV19; j_call: TRBJ2-2; cdr3_nt: TGTGCCAGTAGTCTTACCGACAGGTTGCGGGCCGGGGAGCTGTTTTTT; cdr3_aa: CASSLTDRLRAGELFF
d_call: NA; clone_size: NA; v_call: TRBV20-1; j_call: TRBJ2-5; cdr3_nt: TGCAGTGCTAGAGATCCTTGGCAGGGTAGGGCAGAGACCCAGTACTTC; cdr3_aa: CSARDPWQGRAETQYF
d_call: TRBD1; clone_size: few; v_call: TRBV4-1; j_call: TRBJ1-2; cdr3_nt: TGCGCCAGCAGCCTTGGACAGGGGGCTGGCTATGGCTACACCTTC; cdr3_aa: CASSLGQGAGYGYTF
d_call: NA; clone_size: many; v_call: TRBV5-1; j_call: TRBJ1-1; cdr3_nt: TGCGCCAGCAGCCATCAGGGGAACACTGAAGCTTTCTTT; cdr3_aa: CASSHQGNTEAFF
d_call: NA; clone_size: many; v_call: TRBV3-1; j_call: TRBJ1-4; cdr3_nt: TGTGCCAGCCAGGAAAATGAAAAACTGTTTTTT; cdr3_aa: CASQENEKLFF
d_call: NA; clone_size: many; v_call: TRBV5-4; j_call: TRBJ1-2; cdr3_nt: TGTGCCAGCAGACACACCAGTCCCCTCTATGGCTACACCTTC; cdr3_aa: CASRHTSPLYGYTF
d_call: TRBD1; clone_size: large; v_call: TRBV28; j_call: TRBJ2-7; cdr3_nt: TGTGCCAGCAGTTCTAATCTGATCCGGGACAGGGATTACGAGCAGTACTTC; cdr3_aa: CASSSNLIRDRDYEQYF
d_call: NA; clone_size: NA; v_call: TRBV7-9; j_call: TRBJ1-5; cdr3_nt: TGTGCCAGCAACTTAGGGTTGGGTAGCAATCAGCCCCAGCATTTT; cdr3_aa: CASNLGLGSNQPQHF
d_call: NA; clone_size: many; v_call: TRBV15; j_call: TRBJ2-1; cdr3_nt: TGTGCCACCAGCCCAGGAGGGGGGCCGAGCAATGAGCAGTTCTTC; cdr3_aa: CATSPGGGPSNEQFF
d_call: TRBD1; clone_size: many; v_call: TRBV20-1; j_call: TRBJ1-2; cdr3_nt: TGCAGTGCTAGAGATCCGCAGGGGGACATCGATGGCTACACCTTC; cdr3_aa: CSARDPQGDIDGYTF
d_call: NA; clone_size: few; v_call: TRBV10-3; j_call: TRBJ2-1; cdr3_nt: TGTGCCATCAGTGGGAGGGGGAGGCCTCAATCGGATGAGCAGTTCTTC; cdr3_aa: CAISGRGRPQSDEQFF
d_call: NA; clone_size: NA; v_call: TRBV20-1; j_call: TRBJ1-1; cdr3_nt: TGCCGTGCTAGAGATAACCGCGCCGCGAGCACTGAAGCTTTCTTT; cdr3_aa: CRARDNRAASTEAFF
d_call: NA; clone_size: NA; v_call: TRBV7-6; j_call: TRBJ1-3; cdr3_nt: TGTGCCAGCAGCTGTGGGGCGGGAACCTCTGGAAACACCATATATTTT; cdr3_aa: CASSCGAGTSGNTIYF
d_call: NA; clone_size: many; v_call: TRBV7-9; j_call: TRBJ2-4; cdr3_nt: TGTGCCAGCAGCTACCCGGCGGGAGCCAAAAACATTCAGTACTTC; cdr3_aa: CASSYPAGAKNIQYF
d_call: TRBD2; clone_size: few; v_call: TRBV7-3; j_call: TRBJ2-1; cdr3_nt: TGTGCCAGCAGCTCCACTCCCGGGACTAGCGGGGGGACCTACAATGAGCAGTTCTTC; cdr3_aa: CASSSTPGTSGGTYNEQFF
d_call: TRBD1; clone_size: medium-sized; v_call: TRBV5-1; j_call: TRBJ2-1; cdr3_nt: TGCGCCAGCAGCTACTCAGGGGGCGCTGCCTACAATGAGCAGTTCTTC; cdr3_aa: CASSYSGGAAYNEQFF
d_call: NA; clone_size: many; v_call: TRBV4-1; j_call: TRBJ1-6; cdr3_nt: TGCGCCAGCAGCCTAAAAGGGACGGAGAGGTATAATTCACCCCTCCACTTT; cdr3_aa: CASSLKGTERYNSPLHF
d_call: NA; clone_size: many; v_call: TRBV19; j_call: TRBJ1-4; cdr3_nt: TGTGCCAGTAGTAGGGGGGGCCTGGATGAAAAACTGTTTTTT; cdr3_aa: CASSRGGLDEKLFF
d_call: NA; clone_size: many; v_call: TRBV4-1; j_call: TRBJ2-5; cdr3_nt: TGCGCCAGCAGCCAAGATCGTGGGGGCGAGACCCAGTACTTC; cdr3_aa: CASSQDRGGETQYF
d_call: NA; clone_size: few; v_call: TRBV30; j_call: TRBJ2-2; cdr3_nt: TGTGCCTGGAAATATTACGGGAGTGGGACCGGGGAGCTGTTTTTT; cdr3_aa: CAWKYYGSGTGELFF
d_call: NA; clone_size: many; v_call: TRBV19; j_call: TRBJ2-1; cdr3_nt: TGTGCCAGTAAGTCGGGGGGCTACAACAATGAGCAGTTCTTC; cdr3_aa: CASKSGGYNNEQFF
d_call: TRBD2; clone_size: NA; v_call: TRBV19; j_call: TRBJ2-1; cdr3_nt: TGTGCCAGTAGTATGGGGCGGGACTACCCTTTTGGTGAGCAGTTCTTC; cdr3_aa: CASSMGRDYPFGEQFF
d_call: NA; clone_size: many; v_call: TRBV5-1; j_call: TRBJ2-7; cdr3_nt: TGCGCCAGCAGCTTGGGACGGAGCTCCTACGAGCAGTACTTC; cdr3_aa: CASSLGRSSYEQYF
d_call: TRBD2; clone_size: many; v_call: TRBV14; j_call: TRBJ2-3; cdr3_nt: TGTGCCAGCAGCAGAAGGACTAGCGGGACAGATACGCAGTATTTT; cdr3_aa: CASSRRTSGTDTQYF
d_call: TRBD2; clone_size: many; v_call: TRBV7-3; j_call: TRBJ2-4; cdr3_nt: TGTGCCAGCAGCCCCCACCCAGCGGGGGGCCAGCTAGCCAAAAACATTCAGTACTTC; cdr3_aa: CASSPHPAGGQLAKNIQYF
d_call: TRBD1; clone_size: many; v_call: TRBV6-2/TRBV6-3; j_call: TRBJ1-5; cdr3_nt: TGTGCCAGCAGCAGGACAGGGGAGAATCAGCCCCAGCATTTT; cdr3_aa: CASSRTGENQPQHF
d_call: NA; clone_size: many; v_call: TRBV12-3/TRBV12-4; j_call: TRBJ1-1; cdr3_nt: TGTGCCAGCAGTTTCGATGCAGGGAGTGGCGCTTTCTTT; cdr3_aa: CASSFDAGSGAFF
d_call: NA; clone_size: many; v_call: TRBV12-3/TRBV12-4; j_call: TRBJ1-1; cdr3_nt: TGTGCCAGCAGCACAACAGGGAACACTGAAGCTTTCTTT; cdr3_aa: CASSTTGNTEAFF
d_call: NA; clone_size: many; v_call: TRBV7-7; j_call: TRBJ1-1; cdr3_nt: TGTGCTAGCAGCGCCCAGAAGAACACTGAAGCTTTCTTT; cdr3_aa: CASSAQKNTEAFF
d_call: NA; clone_size: few; v_call: TRBV6-2/TRBV6-3; j_call: TRBJ1-1; cdr3_nt: TGTGCCAGCACCCTGACGGTGAACACTGAAGCTTTCTTT; cdr3_aa: CASTLTVNTEAFF
d_call: NA; clone_size: many; v_call: TRBV7-8; j_call: TRBJ2-6; cdr3_nt: TGTGCCAGCAGCTTACATCGGACCAGAGCCAACGTCCTGACTTTC; cdr3_aa: CASSLHRTRANVLTF
d_call: NA; clone_size: many; v_call: TRBV7-9; j_call: TRBJ2-7; cdr3_nt: TGTGCCAGCAGCTCCCCGAAGACTACTGTCTACGAGCAGTACTTC; cdr3_aa: CASSSPKTTVYEQYF
d_call: TRBD2; clone_size: many; v_call: TRBV12-3/TRBV12-4; j_call: TRBJ2-7; cdr3_nt: TGTGCCAGCAGCCCTCCCCGAGCTAGCGGGAGTGGGGAGCAGTACTTC; cdr3_aa: CASSPPRASGSGEQYF
d_call: NA; clone_size: many; v_call: TRBV5-1; j_call: TRBJ2-5; cdr3_nt: TGCGCCAGCAGCTTGGGAACGTCTAGGGAGACCCAGTACTTC; cdr3_aa: CASSLGTSRETQYF
d_call: TRBD2; clone_size: many; v_call: TRBV11-2; j_call: TRBJ2-5; cdr3_nt: TGTGCCAGCAGCTCAGGGGGACTAGCGGGAACGCGAGAGACCCAGTACTTC; cdr3_aa: CASSSGGLAGTRETQYF
d_call: TRBD2; clone_size: few; v_call: TRBV10-3; j_call: TRBJ2-1; cdr3_nt: TGTGCCATCAGCCGGACTAGCGGGGGGGCAGATGAGCAGTTCTTC; cdr3_aa: CAISRTSGGADEQFF
d_call: NA; clone_size: medium-sized; v_call: TRBV6-1; j_call: TRBJ2-1; cdr3_nt: TGTGCCAGTTGGCGACTAGTCGACAATGAGCAGTTCTTC; cdr3_aa: CASWRLVDNEQFF
d_call: NA; clone_size: many; v_call: TRBV9; j_call: TRBJ2-2; cdr3_nt: TGTGCCAGCAGCGTAGTAATAGGCACCGGGGAGCTGTTTTTT; cdr3_aa: CASSVVIGTGELFF
d_call: NA; clone_size: NA; v_call: TRBV18; j_call: TRBJ2-1; cdr3_nt: TGTGCCAGCTCACCATATCCCGGACAGAATGAGCAGTTCTTC; cdr3_aa: CASSPYPGQNEQFF
d_call: TRBD1; clone_size: many; v_call: TRBV10-3; j_call: TRBJ1-1; cdr3_nt: TGTGCCATCAGAGGAGGTGACAGGGGGGATAGCGGAGCTTTCTTT; cdr3_aa: CAIRGGDRGDSGAFF
d_call: TRBD2; clone_size: many; v_call: TRBV6-1; j_call: TRBJ2-3; cdr3_nt: TGTGCCAGCACCACTAGCGGGAGTACTTCGGATACGCAGTATTTT; cdr3_aa: CASTTSGSTSDTQYF
d_call: NA; clone_size: few; v_call: TRBV19; j_call: TRBJ2-1; cdr3_nt: TGTGCCAGTAGTAGTTTAATGTACAATGAGCAGTTCTTC; cdr3_aa: CASSSLMYNEQFF
d_call: NA; clone_size: many; v_call: TRBV20-1; j_call: TRBJ2-1; cdr3_nt: TGCAGTGCCGCCGCTTCTAGCTCCTACAATGAGCAGTTCTTC; cdr3_aa: CSAAASSSYNEQFF
d_call: TRBD1; clone_size: few; v_call: TRBV28; j_call: TRBJ1-1; cdr3_nt: TGTGCCAGCAGTTTACCCCGGGACAGGGGGCCTACTGAAGCTTTCTTT; cdr3_aa: CASSLPRDRGPTEAFF
d_call: NA; clone_size: many; v_call: TRBV20-1; j_call: TRBJ2-4; cdr3_nt: TGCAGTGCTAGAGGGCCGGGACTAAACATTCAGTACTTC; cdr3_aa: CSARGPGLNIQYF
d_call: NA; clone_size: few; v_call: TRBV28; j_call: TRBJ2-5; cdr3_nt: TGTGCCAGCAGCTTTCCGACTCGTCAAGAGACCCAGTACTTC; cdr3_aa: CASSFPTRQETQYF
d_call: NA; clone_size: many; v_call: TRBV2; j_call: TRBJ1-5; cdr3_nt: TGTGCCAGCAGTGAAGCAGGGGTCCAGCCCCAGCATTTT; cdr3_aa: CASSEAGVQPQHF
d_call: NA; clone_size: many; v_call: TRBV20-1; j_call: TRBJ2-7; cdr3_nt: TGCAGTGCCTCCGCCTCCTACGAGCAGTACTTC; cdr3_aa: CSASASYEQYF
d_call: NA; clone_size: NA; v_call: TRBV2; j_call: TRBJ2-5; cdr3_nt: TGTGCCAGCAGTGATGTCGGGCTGGGTGTCCAGTACTTC; cdr3_aa: CASSDVGLGVQYF
d_call: NA; clone_size: many; v_call: TRBV28; j_call: TRBJ2-3; cdr3_nt: TGTGCCAGCATGGGGAGCTGGGTTCCAGATACGCAGTATTTT; cdr3_aa: CASMGSWVPDTQYF
d_call: NA; clone_size: many; v_call: TRBV7-3; j_call: TRBJ2-2; cdr3_nt: TGTGCCAGCAGCTTAAGGGCCGGGGAGCTGTTTTTT; cdr3_aa: CASSLRAGELFF